These 23 T cell receptor beta chains share one sample of origin, sequenced in a study of blood T cell dynamics during melanoma immunotherapy. Time point: pre-treatment baseline. Clones were sequenced by immunoSEQ multiplex PCR, and TCRdb holds only the in-frame ones, with some missing. The table has more than 10,000 clones, roughly 84% seen once. Source: blood, taken from a patient treated with checkpoint blockade. These TCRs come from a human donor with melanoma.

This chain joins TRBV6-4 and TRBJ2-2; D uncertain. The CDR3 runs to 13 residues. CDR1 is MRHNA and CDR2 is SNTAGT in the germline V gene. The V gene lost 6 bases and the J gene lost 0 bases, with 5 bases spanning the gap. CDR3: CASSSSNTGELFF. CDR3 bases: TGTGCCAGCAGCAGCTCGAACACCGGGGAGCTGTTTTTT.

V usage is TRBV6-5 and J usage is TRBJ1-2; 8 bases fit TRBD1. The CDR3 is made up of 14 amino acids. The germline V gene has CDR1 MNHEY and CDR2 SVGAGI. Trimming removed 4 bases from V and 6 bases from J; junction bases left unmatched: 7. CDR3 sequence: CASSWGTGGDGYTF. The CDR3 DNA reads TGTGCCAGCAGTTGGGGAACAGGGGGAGATGGCTACACCTTC.

This clone came up a few times. The chain links TRBV6-6 to TRBJ1-3; no clear D. The germline CDR1 and CDR2 sequences are MNHNY and SVGAGI (reference sequence). Trimming removed 7 bases from V and 0 bases from J, with 16 bases in between. The CDR3 is made up of 16 amino acids. The CDR3 sequence: CASNPRVQSSGNTIYF. CDR3 coding DNA: TGTGCCAGCAACCCACGGGTCCAAAGCTCTGGAAACACCATATATTTT.

This clone was seen more than once but under ten times. The chain links TRBV29-1 to TRBJ2-7; 7 bases match TRBD2. The ends lost 3 bases at V and 6 bases at J; junction bases unmatched: 11. Germline V lookup: CDR1 SQVTM, CDR2 ANQGSEA. The CDR3 spans 14 residues. The CDR3 nucleotides are TGCAGCGTTGATTCGCTAGCCGGGGGGATCGAGCAGTACTTC. Amino acid sequence: CSVDSLAGGIEQYF.

This clone was detected only a few times. The chain carries TRBV15 and TRBJ2-7; a weak D match, TRBD2 (6 bases). V shed 1 base and J shed 3 bases, with 13 bases lying between them. The CDR3 has 15 amino acids. Germline V gene data show CDR1 as LNHNV and CDR2 as YYDKDF (reference sequence). CDR3 bases: TGTGCCACCAGCAGAGGCTCGGGAGAGTTCTACGAGCAGTACTTC. This encodes CATSRGSGEFYEQYF.

The chain uses TRBV7-2 and TRBJ2-5, with a weak D call TRBD2 (6 bases). CDR3 size: 12 residues. Germline V lookup: CDR1 SGHTA, CDR2 FQGNSA. The V gene lost 8 bases and the J gene lost 5 bases, with 12 bases spanning the gap. CDR3 protein: CASGRPEETQYF. CDR3 bases: TGTGCCAGCGGGAGGCCGGAGGAGACCCAGTACTTC.

The V and J genes are TRBV28 and TRBJ1-4; 7 bases map to TRBD1. The CDR3 contains 15 residues. Losses at the gene ends were 5 bases for V and 7 bases for J; bases not matched to a gene: 10. Germline loops: CDR1 MDHEN, CDR2 SYDVKM. The CDR3 nucleotides are TGTGCCAGCAGTCCACAGACAGGGTCAGGTGAAAAACTGTTTTTT. This gives the protein CASSPQTGSGEKLFF.

V usage is TRBV19 and J usage is TRBJ2-1; D is perhaps TRBD2 (5 bases). The CDR3 is 14 residues long. The germline V gene has CDR1 LNHDA and CDR2 SQIVND (reference sequence). Between the trimmed V and J ends, which lost 3 bases and 5 bases, there was a span of 11 bases. The CDR3 DNA follows: TGTGCCAGTAGTATCTCTTGGCGGGACAATGAGCAGTTCTTC. It encodes CASSISWRDNEQFF.

This sequence joins TRBV30 and TRBJ2-3; a weak D match, TRBD2 (5 bases). CDR1 and CDR2 (germline): GTSNPN, SVGIG (reference sequence). Trimming cost V 7 bases and J 4 bases, with 12 bases left between them. This CDR3 is built from 12 residues. The CDR3 DNA reads as TGTGCCTTGGAGGAAGCCCCAGATACGCAGTATTTT. It yields the protein CALEEAPDTQYF.

This chain connects TRBV5-4 to TRBJ2-7; D may be TRBD2 (6 bases). The V end lost 3 bases, the J end lost 7 bases, and 20 bases lay between the germline ends. The CDR3 consists of 15 residues. Per germline, CDR1 SGHNT and CDR2 YYREEE (reference sequence). The CDR3 region has the DNA TGTGCCAGCAGCTACTTCCCTGGCGGGGTTAGTGAGCAGTACTTC. Its translation is CASSYFPGGVSEQYF. Full variable domain (outside the CDR3, taken from reference TRBV5-4 and TRBJ2-7): ETGVTQSPTHLIKTRGQQVTLRCSSQSGHNTVSWYQQALGQGPQFIFQYYREEENGRGNFPPRFSGLQFPNYSSELNVNALELDDSALYLCASSYFPGGVSEQYFGPGTRLTVT.

The sample holds a few counts of this clone. The rearrangement links TRBV4-2 to TRBJ1-2; D not resolved. In germline, CDR1 is LGHNA, CDR2 YNFKEQ. V was cut by 0 bases and J by 5 bases, with 13 bases left in between. The CDR3 extends over 15 amino acids. The CDR3: CASSQDRGLGYGYTF. DNA of the CDR3: TGTGCCAGCAGCCAAGATCGGGGATTGGGGTATGGCTACACCTTC.

This clone was recorded a few times. The chain employs TRBV5-1 and TRBJ2-7; 8 bases line up with TRBD2. V lost 0 bases, J lost 0 bases, and 2 bases stayed unmatched. The CDR3 totals 15 residues. The germline V gene has CDR1 SGHRS and CDR2 YFSETQ. This chain's CDR3 is CASSLGGTSSYEQYF. The CDR3 nucleotides read TGCGCCAGCAGCTTGGGTGGGACTAGCTCCTACGAGCAGTACTTC.

The chain has TRBV18 and TRBJ2-1; D is ambiguous. The V end lost 3 bases, the J end lost 4 bases, and 13 bases lay between the germline ends. The CDR3 consists of 15 residues. Germline lookup yields CDR1 KGHSH and CDR2 LQKENI. This CDR3 reads CASSPGQELYNEQFF. The CDR3 coding sequence is TGTGCCAGCTCACCTGGGCAGGAGCTATACAATGAGCAGTTCTTC.

The rearrangement joins TRBV28 to TRBJ2-1; no reliable D call. In germline, CDR1 is MDHEN, CDR2 SYDVKM. This CDR3 is 16 amino acids long. V was shortened by 5 bases and J by 5 bases, with 19 bases between the two germline ends. Here the CDR3 DNA reads TGTGCCAGCAGTCCCCTCGAAGGCCTTGGGAACAATGAGCAGTTCTTC. Translating it yields CASSPLEGLGNNEQFF.

The chain carries TRBV10-3 and TRBJ2-1, with D perhaps TRBD1 (5 bases). The V end lost 10 bases, the J end lost 1 base, and 14 bases lay between the germline ends. CDR1 ENHRY and CDR2 SYGVKD come from the germline V gene. This CDR3 is 14 amino acids long. CDR3 sequence reads: CATEDKLSYNEQFF. Written as DNA, the CDR3 is TGTGCCACCGAGGACAAACTGTCCTACAATGAGCAGTTCTTC.

This chain links TRBV9 with TRBJ1-1; D gene ambiguous. CDR1 SGDLS and CDR2 YYNGEE come from the germline V gene. V lost 0 bases and J lost 6, with 15 bases in between. The CDR3 covers 15 residues. The CDR3 is CASSVEGWAVAEAFF. In DNA form, the CDR3 reads TGTGCCAGCAGCGTAGAGGGCTGGGCGGTAGCTGAAGCTTTCTTT.

The J gene is TRBJ2-7, the V gene TRBV2; 7 nucleotides match TRBD1. V dropped 7 bases and J dropped 2; count of bases not matched to a gene: 5. CDR3 length equals 13 residues. CDR1 and CDR2 (germline): SNHLY, FYNNEI. The CDR3 nucleotides are TGTGCCAGCACCCTGACAGGGACCTACGAGCAGTACTTC. Encoded protein: CASTLTGTYEQYF.

CDR3 loop: CASSLDRAQPQHF. CDR3 in DNA: TGTGCCAGCTCACTAGACAGGGCTCAGCCCCAGCATTTT. The chain carries TRBV18 and TRBJ1-5, with 7 bases fitting TRBD1. Germline V gene data show CDR1 as KGHSH and CDR2 as LQKENI. V lost 4 bases, J lost 6 bases, and 3 bases stayed unmatched. The CDR3 consists of 13 residues.

The chain has TRBV30 and TRBJ1-5; 7 bases fit TRBD1. The CDR3 is 14 amino acids. Germline loops: CDR1 GTSNPN, CDR2 SVGIG (reference sequence). J lost 6 bases, V lost 0 bases, and 5 bases had no gene match. CDR3 nucleotides: TGTGCCTGGAGTGTACGACAGGGCGGTCAGCCCCAGCATTTT. As protein: CAWSVRQGGQPQHF. The whole variable domain, filled in from reference TRBV30 and TRBJ1-5, reads SQTIHQWPATLVQPVGSPLSLECTVEGTSNPNLYWYRQAAGRGLQLLFYSVGIGQISSEVPQNLSASRPQDRQFILSSKKLLLSDSGFYLCAWSVRQGGQPQHFGDGTRLSIL.

The chain couples TRBV6-1 to TRBJ1-2; D gene unclear. The V end was cut by 7 bases, the J end by 2 bases, with 17 bases between. The CDR3 has 15 amino acids. CDR1 MNHNS and CDR2 SASEGT come from the germline V gene. The CDR3 region is CASMRFSEENYGYTF. CDR3 nucleotides: TGTGCCAGCATGAGGTTTTCAGAGGAAAACTATGGCTACACCTTC.

V and J are TRBV19 and TRBJ2-2; TRBD2 matches 7 bases. V was pared by 8 bases and J by 5 bases, with 11 bases of the junction left unmatched. CDR3 length: 15 residues. CDR1 is LNHDA, CDR2 SQIVND, per germline (reference sequence). This CDR3 is CASGLSAGATGELFF. The DNA for the CDR3 is TGTGCCAGTGGGTTGTCGGCGGGAGCGACCGGGGAGCTGTTTTTT.

There are a few counts of this clone. The V gene is TRBV7-2, the J gene TRBJ2-7; TRBD2 aligns across 9 bases. With V trimmed by 9 bases and J by 3 bases, 3 bases remained unmatched. This CDR3 region has 12 residues. The germline CDR1 and CDR2 sequences are SGHTA and FQGNSA. CDR3 in DNA: TGTGCCAGTCGCGGGAGGGGCTACGAGCAGTACTTC. This sequence encodes CASRGRGYEQYF.

This clone occurred a few times. The chain couples TRBV9 to TRBJ1-1; D is undetermined. CDR1 is SGDLS, CDR2 YYNGEE, per germline. The CDR3 consists of 15 residues. V was shortened by 4 bases and J by 0 bases, with 13 bases between the two germline ends. The chain's CDR3 is CASSRSPPLNTEAFF. DNA for the CDR3: TGTGCCAGCAGCAGGTCCCCTCCATTGAACACTGAAGCTTTCTTT.